A single sample gave rise to the 19 T cell receptor beta chains below, sequenced in a study of T cells in Graves' hyperthyroidism and ophthalmopathy. It was RNA transcripts that yielded the amplified TCR beta CDR3 regions. First-round RT-PCR of the TCR CDR3 relied on the HTBI primer set. TCRdb re-called the multiplex PCR reads with MiXCR, one entry per CDR3 protein. The repertoire holds 490,000 or so distinct CDR3 sequences, with 15% to 20% as singletons. Sequencing input: blood. These receptors originate from a man aged 40-55 years with Graves' ophthalmopathy.

The chain links TRBV28 to TRBJ2-1; 11 positions agree with TRBD2. J was trimmed by 7 bases and V by 2 bases; bases with no gene match: 4. Per germline, CDR1 MDHEN and CDR2 SYDVKM. The CDR3 has 15 amino acids. CDR3 region: CASSLLAGGVNEQFF. The CDR3 DNA reads as TGTGCCAGCAGTTTACTAGCGGGAGGAGTGAATGAGCAGTTCTTC.

This chain connects TRBV29-1 to TRBJ2-7, with D maybe TRBD1 (5 bases). V shed 6 bases and J shed 7 bases, with 16 bases lying between them. The germline V gene encodes CDR1 SQVTM and CDR2 ANQGSEA. CDR3 length: 12 amino acids. For the CDR3, the DNA is TGCAGCGTGGCGAGGTCAGGGCATGAGCAGTACTTC. Translation gives CSVARSGHEQYF.

This clonotype was observed a few times. The chain employs TRBV10-3 and TRBJ2-3; tentative D call: TRBD2 (6 bases). Germline assignment: CDR1 ENHRY and CDR2 SYGVKD. Trimming removed 2 bases at V and 1 base at J, with 16 bases between. The CDR3 totals 17 residues. The CDR3 loop reads CAISEGTSGQGTDTQYF. The DNA of the CDR3 is TGTGCCATCAGTGAGGGAACCAGCGGGCAAGGCACAGATACGCAGTATTTT.

A remark on this clonotype: Mismatch with germline at one junction end may stem from a read error. The chain uses TRBV18 and TRBJ1-2; 7 bases are a match to TRBD1. Germline V lookup: CDR1 KGHSH, CDR2 LQKENI. This CDR3 is 13 amino acids long. CDR3 coding DNA: TGTGCCAGCTCACCGGACAGGAACTATGGCTACGCCTTC. Its protein product is CASSPDRNYGYAF.

The V gene is TRBV5-1, the J gene TRBJ2-2, with 9 bases aligning to TRBD1. CDR1 and CDR2 from the germline V gene are SGHRS and YFSETQ. Germline trimming cut 4 bases from V and 4 bases from J; bases unmatched to any gene: 8. The CDR3 is 16 residues long. CDR3 protein: CASSLSGQGSTGELFF. Here the CDR3 DNA reads TGCGCCAGCAGCCTCTCGGGACAGGGCAGCACCGGGGAGCTGTTTTTT. The whole variable domain, filled in from reference TRBV5-1 and TRBJ2-2, reads KAGVTQTPRYLIKTRGQQVTLSCSPISGHRSVSWYQQTPGQGLQFLFEYFSETQRNKGNFPGRFSGRQFSNSRSEMNVSTLELGDSALYLCASSLSGQGSTGELFFGEGSRLTVL.

The chain recombines TRBV20-1 with TRBJ2-1; 11 bases match TRBD1. Germline assignment: CDR1 DFQATT and CDR2 SNEGSKA (reference sequence). Germline trimming cut 3 bases from V and 9 bases from J; bases unmatched to any gene: 10. The CDR3 contains 15 residues. CDR3 nucleotides: TGCAGTGCTAGGGAAAGGACAGGGGGCGCGAGTGAGCAGTTCTTC. It translates to CSARERTGGASEQFF.

As regards this clonotype: This may come from a read error, since a much larger clone is one base off. The chain links TRBV7-8 to TRBJ2-2; 7 bases line up with TRBD1. CDR1 SGHVS and CDR2 FQNEAQ come from the germline V gene. V lost 11 bases and J lost 0; bases outside the gene matches: 12. This CDR3 region has 16 residues. CDR3 sequence: CAGTPYGQANTGELFF. The CDR3 nucleotides read TGTGCCGGCACCCCCTACGGACAGGCGAACACCGGGGAGCTGTTTTTT.

In its sample, this clonotype was seen a few times. The chain links TRBV27 to TRBJ2-5, with D perhaps being TRBD1 or TRBD2 (6 bases each). This CDR3 comprises 15 residues. CDR1 and CDR2 (germline): MNHEY, SMNVEV (reference sequence). The ends were cut back, 3 bases at V and 5 bases at J, with 16 bases in the middle. The CDR3 loop is CASSFLAGRGETQYF. CDR3 sequence (DNA): TGTGCCAGCAGTTTCCTTGCGGGAAGGGGGGAGACCCAGTACTTC.

The chain uses TRBV4-3 and TRBJ1-1; TRBD1 matches 7 bases. V gave up 8 bases and J gave up 4 bases; unmatched junction bases: 13. Germline V gene sequence: CDR1 LGHNA, CDR2 YSLEER. The CDR3 runs 15 residues. DNA for the CDR3: TGCGCCAGCGGCCCCCCCCAGGGGGTAGGCACTGAAGCTTTCTTT. It is translated as CASGPPQGVGTEAFF.

This clonotype was detected ten times or more. The rearrangement links TRBV11-2 to TRBJ2-1; D is perhaps TRBD1 (6 bases). This CDR3 has 16 residues. Trimming took off 1 base at V and 6 bases at J, with 16 bases between the two ends. Per germline, CDR1 SGHAT and CDR2 FQNNGV. The CDR3 DNA reads as TGTGCCAGCAGCTTAGGTAAAGGACTGGGGGCCAATGAGCAGTTCTTC. It specifies CASSLGKGLGANEQFF.

V is TRBV10-3 and J is TRBJ2-5; TRBD1 might be the D (7 bases). The CDR3 is made up of 12 amino acids. V was clipped by 8 bases and J by 5 bases, with 12 bases between them. Germline V gene lookup returns CDR1 ENHRY and CDR2 SYGVKD. The CDR3 DNA follows: TGTGCCATCTCGGCAGGGGGGGAGACCCAGTACTTC. Translated, it gives CAISAGGETQYF.

CDR3 coding DNA: TGTGCCAGCAGCTTAACTAACAATCAGCCCCAGCATTTT. This sequence encodes CASSLTNNQPQHF. This chain connects TRBV7-3 to TRBJ1-5; no clear D gene. V lost 0 bases to trimming and J lost 3 bases, with 3 bases between them. This CDR3 contains 13 residues. CDR1 and CDR2 (germline): SGHTA, FQGTGA.

This chain connects TRBV28 to TRBJ2-7; D remains unclear. Trimming left V 8 bases short and J 6 bases short, with 14 bases between. Germline loops: CDR1 MDHEN, CDR2 SYDVKM. The CDR3 spans 12 residues. CDR3 nucleotide sequence: TGTGCCAGCCGTCCGGCGGCTCTCGAGCAGTACTTC. It translates to CASRPAALEQYF. The complete variable domain, with remaining parts taken from reference TRBV28 and TRBJ2-7, reads DVKVTQSSRYLVKRTGEKVFLECVQDMDHENMFWYRQDPGLGLRLIYFSYDVKMKEKGDIPEGYSVSREKKERFSLILESASTNQTSMYLCASRPAALEQYFGPGTRLTVT.

As concerns this clonotype: This sequence may be a read error, since a much larger clone differs from it by one base. The chain is built from TRBV2 and TRBJ2-3; D is possibly TRBD1 (6 bases). Germline V gene data show CDR1 as SNHLY and CDR2 as FYNNEI. CDR3 length equals 16 residues. V was trimmed by 5 bases and J by 0 bases, leaving 15 bases between them. The CDR3 protein is CASSTYGGASTDTQYF. CDR3 nucleotide sequence: TGTGCCAGCAGTACCTATGGGGGCGCGAGCACAGATACGCAGTATTTT. Using reference TRBV2 and TRBJ2-3 for the parts outside the CDR3, the full variable domain is EPEVTQTPSHQVTQMGQEVILRCVPISNHLYFYWYRQILGQKVEFLVSFYNNEISEKSEIFDDQFSVERPDGSNFTLKIRSTKLEDSAMYFCASSTYGGASTDTQYFGPGTRLTVL.

This clonotype was counted ten times or more. V and J are TRBV30 and TRBJ2-2; 7 nucleotides line up with TRBD2. Looked up from germline, CDR1 is GTSNPN and CDR2 is SVGIG (reference sequence). With 5 bases clipped from V and 4 bases from J, the junction kept 1 base outside the gene matches. The CDR3 length is 12 residues. The CDR3 is CAWWGGTGELFF. CDR3 DNA sequence: TGTGCCTGGTGGGGGGGCACCGGGGAGCTGTTTTTT.

The V call is TRBV6-6, the J call TRBJ1-2; TRBD1 is a possible D gene (6 bases). V was shortened by 2 bases and J by 2 bases, with 12 bases between the two germline ends. The CDR3 loop spans 15 amino acids. CDR1 and CDR2 from the germline V gene are MNHNY and SVGAGI (reference sequence). Here the CDR3 DNA reads TGTGCCAGCAGTTACGGACAGAACTCCAACTATGGCTACACCTTC. It encodes CASSYGQNSNYGYTF.

This clonotype was counted only a few times. The CDR3 is CSATPISGQGNTGELFF. The DNA of the CDR3 is TGCAGTGCCACACCAATAAGTGGACAGGGGAACACCGGGGAGCTGTTTTTT. The genes are TRBV20-1 and TRBJ2-2; 8 positions agree with TRBD1. Germline V CDR1 and CDR2: DFQATT, SNEGSKA (reference sequence). V lost 6 bases, J lost 1 base, and 13 bases stayed unmatched. The CDR3 is 17 residues long.

This clonotype was seen at least ten times. The CDR3 nucleotides read TGCGCCAGCAGCTCCGACAGTGTCACCGGGGAGCTGTTTTTT. It yields the protein CASSSDSVTGELFF. The J gene is TRBJ2-2, the V gene TRBV5-1; D might be TRBD1 (5 bases). Germline CDR1 reads SGHRS; CDR2 reads YFSETQ. Between the trimmed V and J ends, which lost 3 bases and 4 bases, there was a span of 10 bases. This CDR3 has 14 residues.

In this sample, this clonotype turned up a few times. The gene calls are TRBV18 and TRBJ2-3; 9 bases agree with TRBD2. The CDR3 extends over 17 amino acids. After removal of 1 base from V and 0 bases from J, the junction contained 5 bases not matched to a gene. The germline CDR1 and CDR2 sequences are KGHSH and LQKENI. In DNA, the CDR3 is TGTGCCAGCTCACCACTGGGCGGGAGGGTGAGCACAGATACGCAGTATTTT. Translation gives CASSPLGGRVSTDTQYF.